This entry lists 15 T cell receptor beta chains sequenced from one sample in a study of response to subunit inactivated influenza vaccine. TCRdb reanalysed the RT-PCR reads using MiXCR and keeps one entry per CDR3 protein. Of some 300,000 distinct CDR3 sequences in the sample, about 20% are singletons; the top ten hold 10%. The source was PBMCs from blood, collected 21 months after vaccination. These receptors were obtained from a man between 45 and 75 years old who received an inactivated influenza vaccine.

This clonotype appeared a few times. The genes are TRBV9 and TRBJ2-5; the D is unclear. Germline assignment: CDR1 SGDLS and CDR2 YYNGEE. With 0 bases removed from V and 0 bases from J, the gap between germline ends came to 6 bases. This CDR3 contains 14 residues. CDR3 DNA: TGTGCCAGCAGCGTAGGGCAAAACCAAGAGACCCAGTACTTC. It yields the protein CASSVGQNQETQYF.

The V and J genes are TRBV20-1 and TRBJ2-5; 9 bases agree with TRBD1. CDR1 and CDR2 from the germline V gene are DFQATT and SNEGSKA (reference sequence). V gave up 3 bases and J gave up 1 base; unmatched junction bases: 6. CDR3 length: 15 amino acids. CDR3: CSASRTGDFQETQYF. CDR3 bases: TGCAGTGCTAGTAGGACAGGGGACTTCCAAGAGACCCAGTACTTC.

The V gene is TRBV7-2, the J gene TRBJ2-3; unclear D gene. Germline V gene sequence: CDR1 SGHTA, CDR2 FQGNSA. The CDR3 runs to 15 residues. V was pared by 5 bases and J by 6 bases, with 18 bases between. CDR3 sequence: CASSLGYSVSDTQYF. The DNA for the CDR3 is TGTGCCAGCAGCCTTGGGTACAGTGTATCGGATACGCAGTATTTT.

This clonotype was seen ten or more times. The genes are TRBV7-9 and TRBJ1-5; D remains ambiguous. Germline CDR1 and CDR2: SEHNR and FQNEAQ (reference sequence). V was trimmed by 4 bases and J by 9 bases, leaving 10 bases between them. The CDR3 length is 12 residues. DNA for the CDR3: TGTGCCAGCAGCTCCTCTGAGGGGCCCCAGCATTTT. It yields the protein CASSSSEGPQHF.

The CDR3 nucleotides are TGTGCCAGCAGCCAAGACCGGGCAGCTATATTCTCTGGAAACACCATATATTTT. Amino acids: CASSQDRAAIFSGNTIYF. This chain connects TRBV3-1 to TRBJ1-3; D is unresolved. Trimming pared 0 bases from V and 0 bases from J, leaving 15 bases between. This CDR3 contains 18 residues. Germline V CDR1 and CDR2: LGHDT, YNNKEL (reference sequence).

There are a few counts of this clonotype. The genes are TRBV12-3 or TRBV12-4 and TRBJ2-1, with a weak D call TRBD1 (5 bases). The CDR3 sequence is 14 residues long. Trimming pared 6 bases from V and 5 bases from J, leaving 14 bases between. CDR3 residues: CASSPGHANNEQFF. CDR3 bases: TGTGCCAGCAGCCCTGGACACGCTAACAATGAGCAGTTCTTC.

DNA of the CDR3: TGTGCCAGCAGCGGCGGACTAGCGGGCTCCTACGAGCAGTACTTC. It is translated as CASSGGLAGSYEQYF. The chain combines TRBV9 with TRBJ2-7; 11 nucleotides match TRBD2. V lost 3 bases and J lost 0; bases outside the gene matches: 2. The CDR3 has 15 residues. Germline loops: CDR1 SGDLS, CDR2 YYNGEE.

This clonotype was counted between two and nine times. The chain is built from TRBV4-2 and TRBJ2-7, with TRBD2 matching over 10 bases. The CDR3 sequence is 18 residues long. Germline V gives CDR1 LGHNA, CDR2 YNFKEQ. J lost 2 bases, V lost 1 base, and 11 bases had no gene match. CDR3 in DNA: TGTGCCAGCAGCCAAGGGGTGGTGGCTAGCGGGGGCACCTACGAGCAGTACTTC. As protein: CASSQGVVASGGTYEQYF.

This clonotype was seen more than once but under ten times. V and J are TRBV11-2 and TRBJ1-5; no reliable D call. V lost 5 bases, J lost 9 bases, and 14 bases lay in between. This CDR3 comprises 13 residues. In germline, CDR1 is SGHAT, CDR2 FQNNGV. CDR3 nucleotide sequence: TGTGCCAGCAGCCAAATAACTGGAACGCCCCAGCATTTT. It encodes CASSQITGTPQHF.

This clonotype was recorded many times. In DNA, the CDR3 is TGTGCCAGCAGCTCTCTAGCGCCCCAGCGCTACAATGAGCAGTTCTTC. Residues: CASSSLAPQRYNEQFF. V gene TRBV7-2 combines with J gene TRBJ2-1, with D tentatively TRBD2 (6 bases). The CDR3 has 16 residues. Germline values: CDR1 SGHTA, CDR2 FQGNSA. The V and J ends lost 4 bases and 3 bases respectively, with 16 bases between them.

In its sample, this clonotype was seen many times. The chain couples TRBV6-5 to TRBJ1-6, with 7 positions matching TRBD1. The CDR3 consists of 15 residues. From germline, CDR1 is MNHEY and CDR2 SVGAGI. Losses at the gene ends were 3 bases for V and 5 bases for J; bases not matched to a gene: 4. CDR3 loop: CASSYTGDDNSPLHF. The CDR3 DNA sequence: TGTGCCAGCAGTTATACAGGGGACGATAATTCACCCCTCCACTTT.

V gene TRBV12-3 or TRBV12-4 combines with J gene TRBJ2-7; 7 nucleotides match TRBD2. V trimming: 3 bases; J trimming: 1 base; junction bases outside the gene matches: 3. The CDR3 runs to 14 residues. The CDR3 sequence is CASSLGTTSYEQYF. CDR3 coding DNA: TGTGCCAGCAGTTTGGGGACTACTTCCTACGAGCAGTACTTC.

V and J are TRBV5-1 and TRBJ2-3; 8 bases fit TRBD1. Unmatched junction bases numbered 6, after V lost 3 bases and J lost 0 bases. CDR1 is SGHRS and CDR2 is YFSETQ in the germline V gene. This CDR3 contains 16 residues. The CDR3 is CASSSTGAESTDTQYF. In DNA, the CDR3 is TGCGCCAGCAGCTCGACAGGGGCGGAAAGCACAGATACGCAGTATTTT.

The chain is built from TRBV3-1 and TRBJ1-6, with 9 bases that match TRBD1. The germline CDR1 and CDR2 sequences are LGHDT and YNNKEL (reference sequence). The CDR3 has 16 amino acids. Trimming cost V 4 bases and J 8 bases; bases outside gene matches: 9. In DNA, the CDR3 is TGTGCCAGCAGCCGAACAGGGGGCCGGATAGATTCACCCCTCCACTTT. Encoded protein: CASSRTGGRIDSPLHF.

The chain uses TRBV18 and TRBJ2-4; 7 nucleotides agree with TRBD2. CDR3 length: 14 amino acids. V was pared by 3 bases and J by 6 bases, with 5 bases of the junction left unmatched. CDR1 is KGHSH and CDR2 is LQKENI in the germline V gene. The CDR3 protein is CASSPVGEGNIQYF. The CDR3 bases are TGTGCCAGCTCACCCGTAGGGGAGGGAAACATTCAGTACTTC. Together with reference TRBV18 and TRBJ2-4, the CDR3 gives the full variable domain: NAGVMQNPRHLVRRRGQEARLRCSPMKGHSHVYWYRQLPEEGLKFMVYLQKENIIDESGMPKERFSAEFPKEGPSILRIQQVVRGDSAAYFCASSPVGEGNIQYFGAGTRLSVL.